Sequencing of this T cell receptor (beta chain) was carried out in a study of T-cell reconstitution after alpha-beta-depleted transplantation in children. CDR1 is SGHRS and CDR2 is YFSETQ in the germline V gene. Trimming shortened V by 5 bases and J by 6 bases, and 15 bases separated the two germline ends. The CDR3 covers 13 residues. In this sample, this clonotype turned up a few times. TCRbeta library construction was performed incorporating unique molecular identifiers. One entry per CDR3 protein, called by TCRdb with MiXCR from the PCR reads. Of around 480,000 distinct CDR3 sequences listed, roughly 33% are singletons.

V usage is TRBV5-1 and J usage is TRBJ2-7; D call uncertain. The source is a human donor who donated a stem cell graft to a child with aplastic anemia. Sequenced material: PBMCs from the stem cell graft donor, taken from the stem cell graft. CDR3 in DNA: TGCGCCAGCAGTCTGGCTCCGGGTGGCGAGCAGTACGTC. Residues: CASSLAPGGEQYV.